The present T cell receptor beta chain was sequenced within a study of control samples from healthy donors and cancer patients. Germline lookup yields CDR1 PRHDT and CDR2 FYEKMQ (reference sequence). The CDR3 consists of 15 residues. J was trimmed by 4 bases and V by 5 bases; bases with no gene match: 6. TCRdb's table, derived via immunoSEQ multiplex PCR, lists solely in-frame clones and lacks some. The repertoire holds roughly 80,000 clones, with about nine tenths as singletons. This TCR was recovered from a man in his fifties in good health. V and J are TRBV13 and TRBJ2-1; 9 bases match TRBD1. Sequenced: blood. DNA of the CDR3: TGTGCCAGCAGCATTGGGACAGGGAGGTACAATGAGCAGTTCTTC. It is translated as CASSIGTGRYNEQFF.